This TCR beta chain was captured by sequencing in a study of shared clonotypes between healthy human individuals. Naive CD8 cells were CD45RO-negative, positively selected for CCR7, excluding terminally differentiated effector memory CD45RA+ cells. TCRdb's table, derived via immunoSEQ multiplex PCR, lists solely in-frame clones and lacks some. Among around 2,000,000 clones listed, roughly 91% were seen once. V was pared by 0 bases and J by 9 bases, with 9 bases between. Germline V lookup: CDR1 LGHNA, CDR2 YSLEER. This CDR3 comprises 13 residues. This rearrangement joins TRBV4-3 to TRBJ2-1; D may be TRBD2 (6 bases). This sequence originates from a man aged 18 to 30 in good health. Some clones in this sample may be carry-over from other donors' samples. Material for sequencing was naive CD8+ T cells from PBMCs. The CDR3 here is CASSQDAGLEQFF. DNA for the CDR3: TGCGCCAGCAGCCAAGACGCGGGGCTTGAGCAGTTCTTC.